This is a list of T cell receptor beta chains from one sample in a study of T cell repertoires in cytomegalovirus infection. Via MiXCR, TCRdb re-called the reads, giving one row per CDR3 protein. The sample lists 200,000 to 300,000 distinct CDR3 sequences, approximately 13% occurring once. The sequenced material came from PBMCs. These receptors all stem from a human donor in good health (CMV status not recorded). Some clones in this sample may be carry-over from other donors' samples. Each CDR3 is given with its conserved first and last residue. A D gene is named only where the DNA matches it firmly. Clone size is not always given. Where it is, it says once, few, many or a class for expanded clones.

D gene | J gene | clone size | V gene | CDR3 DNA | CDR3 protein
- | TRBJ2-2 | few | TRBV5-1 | TGCGCCAGCAGTGTGTGGGGGTCTACCGGGGAGCTGTTTTTT | CASSVWGSTGELFF
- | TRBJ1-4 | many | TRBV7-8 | TGTGCCAGCAGCTTGGGAGGGGGGGGTGAAAAACTGTTTTTT | CASSLGGGGEKLFF
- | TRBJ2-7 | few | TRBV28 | TGTGCCACCTACTCCGGGGCCGCCTACGAGCAGTACTTC | CATYSGAAYEQYF
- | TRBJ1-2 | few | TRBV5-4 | TGTGCCAGCAGCTTGGCGGGGTTAAGCTACACCTTC | CASSLAGLSYTF
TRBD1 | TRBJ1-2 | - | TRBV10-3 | TGTGCCATCAGTGAGGGAAGGGGGCGTCTGGGTGGCTACACCTTC | CAISEGRGRLGGYTF
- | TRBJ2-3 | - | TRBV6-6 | TGTGCCAGCAGTTCCCCCGATAATACGCAGTATTTT | CASSSPDNTQYF
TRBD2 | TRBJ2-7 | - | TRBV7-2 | TGTGCCAGCAGCTTAGGGACTAGGACTCGGTACGAGCAGTACTTC | CASSLGTRTRYEQYF
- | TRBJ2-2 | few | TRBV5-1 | TGCGCCAGCAGCTTGGGGTTCTCCAACACCGGGGAGCTGTTTTTT | CASSLGFSNTGELFF
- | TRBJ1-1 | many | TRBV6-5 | TGTGCCAGCAGTTACTCGTATGGAGGGAACACTGAAGCTTTCTTT | CASSYSYGGNTEAFF
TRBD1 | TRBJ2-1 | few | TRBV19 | TGTGCCAGTAGCAATGACAGGGCCTTGGGCAATGAGCAGTTCTTC | CASSNDRALGNEQFF
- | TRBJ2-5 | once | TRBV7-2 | TGTGCCAGCAGCTTAGACAACAGGGAAATGGAGACCCAGTACTTC | CASSLDNREMETQYF
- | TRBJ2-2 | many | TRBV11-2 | TGTGCCAGCAGCTTATTCCCCGGGGAGCTGTTTTTT | CASSLFPGELFF
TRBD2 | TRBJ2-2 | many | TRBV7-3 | TGTGCCAGCAGCTTAGGGCTAGCGGGGATCGGGGAGCTGTTTTTT | CASSLGLAGIGELFF
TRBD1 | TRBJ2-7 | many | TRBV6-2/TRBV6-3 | TGTGCCAGCAGGACAGGGGGATCCTCCTACGAGCAGTACTTC | CASRTGGSSYEQYF
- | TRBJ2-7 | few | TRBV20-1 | TGCAGTGCTAGAGATCGAAAGGGTTTACGTGTCGAGCAGTACTTC | CSARDRKGLRVEQYF
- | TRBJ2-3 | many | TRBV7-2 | TGTGCCAGCAGCAACGACGGAAGTAGCACAGATACGCAGTATTTT | CASSNDGSSTDTQYF
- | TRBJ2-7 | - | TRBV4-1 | TGCGCCAGCAGCCTCACAGGGCCCGACGGCTCCGAGCAGTACTTC | CASSLTGPDGSEQYF
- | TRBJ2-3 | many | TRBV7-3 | TGTGCCAGCAGCCCAGGACTGAGCACAGATACGCAGTATTTT | CASSPGLSTDTQYF
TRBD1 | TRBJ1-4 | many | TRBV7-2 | TGTGCCAGCAGCGTGAACAGGGGTTCCTTCCCAACTAATGAAAAACTGTTTTTT | CASSVNRGSFPTNEKLFF
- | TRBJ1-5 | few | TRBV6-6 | TGTGCCAGCAGTTACCTCGGGCAGGGTCAGCCCCAGCATTTT | CASSYLGQGQPQHF
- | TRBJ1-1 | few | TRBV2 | TGTGCCAGCAGTGGGGGACGGGAGAACACTGAAGCTTTCTTT | CASSGGRENTEAFF
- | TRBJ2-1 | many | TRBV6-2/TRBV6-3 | TGTGCCAGCAGCCTCCCCCTGGGATCCTACAATGAGCAGTTCTTC | CASSLPLGSYNEQFF
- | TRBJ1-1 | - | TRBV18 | TGTGCCAGCTCACCACCGCGAGGTGCAGGCAGCACTGAAGCTTTCTTT | CASSPPRGAGSTEAFF